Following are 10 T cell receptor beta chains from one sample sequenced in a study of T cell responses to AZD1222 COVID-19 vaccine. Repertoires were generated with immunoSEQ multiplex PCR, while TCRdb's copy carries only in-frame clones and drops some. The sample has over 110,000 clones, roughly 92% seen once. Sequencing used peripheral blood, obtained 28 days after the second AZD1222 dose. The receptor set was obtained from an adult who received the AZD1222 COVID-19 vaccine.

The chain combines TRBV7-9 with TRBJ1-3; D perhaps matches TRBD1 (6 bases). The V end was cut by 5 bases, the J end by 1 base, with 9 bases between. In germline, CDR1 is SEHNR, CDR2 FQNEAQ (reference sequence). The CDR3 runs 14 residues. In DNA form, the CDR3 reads TGTGCCAGCAGCCCGACAGGTTCTGGAAACACCATATATTTT. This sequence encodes CASSPTGSGNTIYF.

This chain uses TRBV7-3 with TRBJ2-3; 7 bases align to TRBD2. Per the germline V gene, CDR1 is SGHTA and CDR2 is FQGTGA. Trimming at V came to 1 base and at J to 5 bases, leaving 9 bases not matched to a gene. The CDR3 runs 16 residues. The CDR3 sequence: CASSLNRGGGGDTQYF. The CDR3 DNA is TGTGCCAGCAGCTTAAATCGCGGCGGCGGGGGAGATACGCAGTATTTT. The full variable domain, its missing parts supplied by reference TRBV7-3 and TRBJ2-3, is GAGVSQTPSNKVTEKGKYVELRCDPISGHTALYWYRQSLGQGPEFLIYFQGTGAADDSGLPNDRFFAVRPEGSVSTLKIQRTERGDSAVYLCASSLNRGGGGDTQYFGPGTRLTVL.

The CDR3 reads CASSLRDRRFTGELFF. The CDR3, as DNA: TGTGCCAGCAGCCTCCGGGACAGGCGTTTCACCGGGGAGCTGTTTTTT. V and J are TRBV7-2 and TRBJ2-2; 8 nucleotides align to TRBD1. Germline V CDR1 and CDR2: SGHTA, FQGNSA. V dropped 5 bases and J dropped 4; count of bases not matched to a gene: 9. The CDR3 totals 16 residues.

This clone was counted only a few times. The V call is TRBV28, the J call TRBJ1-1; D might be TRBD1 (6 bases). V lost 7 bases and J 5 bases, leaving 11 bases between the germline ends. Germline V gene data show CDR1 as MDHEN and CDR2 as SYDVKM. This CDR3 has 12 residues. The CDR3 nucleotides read TGTGCCAGCAAAGGGGGAGGGACTGAAGCTTTCTTT. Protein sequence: CASKGGGTEAFF.

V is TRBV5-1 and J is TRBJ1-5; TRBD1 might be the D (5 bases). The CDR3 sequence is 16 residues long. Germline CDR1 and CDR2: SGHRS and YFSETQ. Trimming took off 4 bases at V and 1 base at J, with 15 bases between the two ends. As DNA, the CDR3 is TGCGCCAGCAGCCTCCAGGGCCCCGGGAGCAATCAGCCCCAGCATTTT. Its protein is CASSLQGPGSNQPQHF.

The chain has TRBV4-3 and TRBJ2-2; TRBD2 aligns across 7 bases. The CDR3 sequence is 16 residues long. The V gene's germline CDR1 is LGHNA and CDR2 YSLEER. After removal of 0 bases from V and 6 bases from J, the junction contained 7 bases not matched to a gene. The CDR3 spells CASSQDLRAGAGELFF. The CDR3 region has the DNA TGCGCCAGCAGCCAAGATCTTCGTGCGGGAGCCGGGGAGCTGTTTTTT.

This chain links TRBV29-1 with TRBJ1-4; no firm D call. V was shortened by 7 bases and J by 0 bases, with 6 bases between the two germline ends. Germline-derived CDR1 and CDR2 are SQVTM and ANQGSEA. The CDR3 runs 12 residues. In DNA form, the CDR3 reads TGCAGCGCGGGAGCAACTAATGAAAAACTGTTTTTT. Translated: CSAGATNEKLFF.

For the CDR3, the DNA is TGCAGCTCCCGGTCGGCGGGAGTGAGTGAGCAGTTCTTC. Protein sequence: CSSRSAGVSEQFF. V gene TRBV29-1 combines with J gene TRBJ2-1, with 7 nucleotides matching TRBD2. With 8 bases clipped from V and 9 bases from J, the junction kept 13 bases outside the gene matches. The CDR3 runs 13 residues. The germline gives CDR1 SQVTM, CDR2 ANQGSEA.

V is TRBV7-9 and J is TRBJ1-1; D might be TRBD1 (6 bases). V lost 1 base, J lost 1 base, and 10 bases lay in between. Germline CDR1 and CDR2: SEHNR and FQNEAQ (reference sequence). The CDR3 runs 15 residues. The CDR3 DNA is TGTGCCAGCAGCTTAGGGGGGGCGAGGAACACTGAAGCTTTCTTT. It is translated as CASSLGGARNTEAFF.

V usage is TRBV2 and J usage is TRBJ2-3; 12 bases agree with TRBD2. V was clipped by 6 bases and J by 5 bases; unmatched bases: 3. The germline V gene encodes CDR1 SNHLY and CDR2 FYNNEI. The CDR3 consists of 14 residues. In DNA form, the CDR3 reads TGTGCCAGCAGGACTAGCGGGAGTCGAGATACGCAGTATTTT. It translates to CASRTSGSRDTQYF.